What follows are 20 T cell receptor beta chains derived from one specimen sequenced in a study of post-analysis software for immune sequencing data. Built from TCR beta cDNA, the libraries had unique molecular identifiers in them. TCRdb fed the PCR reads into MiXCR, producing one record per CDR3 protein. The profile shows around 400,000 distinct CDR3 sequences, 30% to 45% of them singletons. No antigen is known for these receptors. Study-wide points: Relative to controls, patients had about 5 TRBV segments at higher frequency, with TRBV5-6, TRBV5-1 and TRBV20-1 among these.

Sample: blood. Receptors were obtained from a girl aged 10-17 years with multiple sclerosis.

This clonotype was seen a few times. This sequence joins TRBV4-3 and TRBJ2-5; the D gene is possibly TRBD2 (7 bases). The CDR3 runs to 15 residues. The ends were cut back, 0 bases at V and 4 bases at J, with 12 bases in the middle. Looked up from germline, CDR1 is LGHNA and CDR2 is YSLEER. CDR3 coding DNA: TGCGCCAGCAGCCAAGATATAGGGGGGGGAGAGACCCAGTACTTC. Translating gives CASSQDIGGGETQYF.

This chain joins TRBV12-3 or TRBV12-4 and TRBJ1-5, with D tentatively TRBD1 (5 bases). CDR3 length: 14 residues. With 5 bases removed from V and 0 bases from J, the gap between germline ends came to 8 bases. CDR3 amino acids: CASSKTDSNQPQHF. DNA for the CDR3: TGTGCCAGCAGTAAGACAGATAGCAATCAGCCCCAGCATTTT.

The chain links TRBV7-2 to TRBJ2-3; the match to TRBD2 covers 7 bases. Germline V lookup: CDR1 SGHTA, CDR2 FQGNSA. The CDR3 runs to 15 residues. With V trimmed by 7 bases and J by 4 bases, 11 bases remained unmatched. The CDR3 sequence: CASTLGAGDADTQYF. Written as DNA, the CDR3 is TGTGCCAGCACCCTAGGGGCGGGGGACGCAGATACGCAGTATTTT. Filled out from reference TRBV7-2 and TRBJ2-3, the complete variable domain reads GAGVSQSPSNKVTEKGKDVELRCDPISGHTALYWYRQSLGQGLEFLIYFQGNSAPDKSGLPSDRFSAERTGGSVSTLTIQRTQQEDSAVYLCASTLGAGDADTQYFGPGTRLTVL.

V is TRBV25-1 and J is TRBJ2-1; D is uncertain. This CDR3 has 13 amino acids. The V gene's germline CDR1 is MGHDK and CDR2 SYGVNS. Trimming took 3 bases from V and 7 from J, leaving 10 bases between them. CDR3 DNA: TGTGCCAGCAGTGAGAAGAATTGGAATGAGCAGTTCTTC. It translates to CASSEKNWNEQFF.

This chain joins TRBV30 and TRBJ1-2; D unresolved. The V gene's germline CDR1 is GTSNPN and CDR2 SVGIG (reference sequence). The CDR3 covers 15 residues. V lost 0 bases to trimming and J lost 5 bases, with 16 bases between them. The CDR3 spells CAWSVLEGMGYGYTF. CDR3 nucleotides: TGTGCCTGGAGTGTACTTGAAGGGATGGGGTATGGCTACACCTTC.

The chain recombines TRBV9 with TRBJ2-1, with 13 bases identical to TRBD2. CDR1 and CDR2 from the germline V gene are SGDLS and YYNGEE. V was clipped by 4 bases and J by 3 bases; unmatched bases: 7. CDR3 length equals 17 residues. This chain's CDR3 is CASSFRLAGGIYNEQFF. DNA of the CDR3: TGTGCCAGCAGCTTTCGACTAGCGGGGGGTATCTACAATGAGCAGTTCTTC.

Notes on this clonotype: Germline is not matched at one junction end, which may reflect a read error. This chain uses TRBV29-1 with TRBJ2-3; D may be TRBD1 (6 bases). CDR1 and CDR2 from the germline V gene are SQVTM and ANQGSEA. The CDR3 has 14 residues. The CDR3: CSVDRGGKSDTRYF. The CDR3 nucleotides are TGCAGCGTTGATCGTGGGGGCAAATCAGATACGCGGTATTTT.

The chain has TRBV20-1 and TRBJ2-1; D gene ambiguous. This CDR3 region has 10 residues. Germline-derived CDR1 and CDR2 are DFQATT and SNEGSKA (reference sequence). V was trimmed by 6 bases and J by 9 bases, leaving 9 bases between them. CDR3 protein: CSAPASEQFF. The CDR3 DNA follows: TGCAGTGCGCCCGCTAGTGAGCAGTTCTTC.

The V gene is TRBV4-3, the J gene TRBJ2-3, with 9 positions matching TRBD2. With V trimmed by 0 bases and J by 2 bases, 9 bases remained unmatched. This CDR3 has 18 amino acids. Germline values: CDR1 LGHNA, CDR2 YSLEER. Here the CDR3 DNA reads TGCGCCAGCAGCCAAGAAACGCTAGCGGGGCGGGACACAGATACGCAGTATTTT. Its translation is CASSQETLAGRDTDTQYF.

This clonotype was recorded many times. V usage is TRBV12-3 or TRBV12-4 and J usage is TRBJ2-7, with TRBD2 as a possible D gene (6 bases). This CDR3 is built from 12 residues. Trimming removed 3 bases at V and 7 bases at J, with 10 bases between. The CDR3, as DNA: TGTGCCAGCAGTTTCACGCGGGGTGAGCAGTACTTC. Its translation is CASSFTRGEQYF.

This clonotype was counted between two and nine times. The gene calls are TRBV11-1 and TRBJ1-2, with a weak D call TRBD1 (5 bases). Trimming took off 3 bases at V and 8 bases at J, with 13 bases between the two ends. Germline loops: CDR1 SGHAT, CDR2 FQDESV (reference sequence). This CDR3 has 13 amino acids. The CDR3 sequence is CASSFEQGRGYTF. Here the CDR3 DNA reads TGTGCCAGCAGCTTTGAGCAGGGAAGGGGCTACACCTTC.

This clonotype was counted a few times. The V and J genes are TRBV29-1 and TRBJ1-2, with D possibly TRBD1 on 6 matching bases. CDR1 and CDR2 from the germline V gene are SQVTM and ANQGSEA. This CDR3 has 12 amino acids. Trimming removed 6 bases at V and 4 bases at J, with 12 bases between. This CDR3 reads CSVGTGLYGYTF. The CDR3 DNA sequence: TGCAGCGTGGGAACAGGGCTCTATGGCTACACCTTC.

This clonotype turned up a few times. J is TRBJ1-2 and V is TRBV19; D remains unclear. The CDR3 loop spans 13 amino acids. Germline CDR1 reads LNHDA; CDR2 reads SQIVND (reference sequence). Trimming pared 5 bases from V and 4 bases from J, leaving 11 bases between. CDR3 amino acids: CASSGPALYGYTF. CDR3 coding DNA: TGTGCCAGTAGTGGTCCGGCCCTCTATGGCTACACCTTC.

J is TRBJ2-2 and V is TRBV27; 11 positions agree with TRBD2. Germline V CDR1 and CDR2: MNHEY, SMNVEV (reference sequence). V lost 3 bases, J lost 4 bases, and 1 base stayed unmatched. The CDR3 consists of 15 residues. CDR3 bases: TGTGCCAGCAGTTTCCTAGCGGGGGGCACCGGGGAGCTGTTTTTT. Translation: CASSFLAGGTGELFF.

This clonotype was recorded a few times. For the CDR3, the DNA is TGCAGTGCTAGCTGGCTACTCTCCGGGGGTTTGGACCTGGTGGCAGATACGCAGTATTTT. Amino acid sequence: CSASWLLSGGLDLVADTQYF. V is TRBV20-1 and J is TRBJ2-3, with D possibly TRBD2 on 6 matching bases. Germline CDR1 and CDR2: DFQATT and SNEGSKA (reference sequence). V was cut by 3 bases and J by 4 bases, with 32 bases left in between. The CDR3 runs 20 residues.

The rearrangement links TRBV4-2 to TRBJ1-2; TRBD1 matches 12 bases. V trimming: 4 bases; J trimming: 4 bases; junction bases outside the gene matches: 7. Germline loops: CDR1 LGHNA, CDR2 YNFKEQ. There are 16 residues in the CDR3. The CDR3 spells CASSRGRDRGLYGYTF. Written as DNA, the CDR3 is TGTGCCAGCAGCCGCGGGCGGGACAGGGGGCTCTATGGCTACACCTTC.

To note about this clonotype: The junction departs from germline at one end; a sequencing error may be responsible. The chain uses TRBV12-3 or TRBV12-4 and TRBJ1-2, with unresolved D. CDR3 length: 13 amino acids. The CDR3 sequence: CASTLTLNYGYTF. CDR3 DNA: TGTGCCAGCACTTTAACCCTTAACTATGGCTACACCTTC.

In its sample, this clonotype was seen many times. The chain combines TRBV7-2 with TRBJ2-5; unclear D gene. V gave up 5 bases and J gave up 0 bases, with 4 bases separating them. The CDR3 has 12 amino acids. The germline CDR1 and CDR2 sequences are SGHTA and FQGNSA. As DNA, the CDR3 is TGTGCCAGCAGCCCGAACCAAGAGACCCAGTACTTC. Protein product: CASSPNQETQYF.

The chain links TRBV7-2 to TRBJ1-3, with D unresolved. Deletions cut 5 bases from V and 0 bases from J, with 8 bases between. Germline-derived CDR1 and CDR2 are SGHTA and FQGNSA. This CDR3 is 14 amino acids long. In DNA, the CDR3 is TGTGCCAGCAGCCGCCGCGACTCTGGAAACACCATATATTTT. Protein: CASSRRDSGNTIYF.

J is TRBJ1-1 and V is TRBV6-1, with 8 bases fitting TRBD1. V gave up 3 bases and J gave up 4 bases; unmatched junction bases: 10. The CDR3 covers 16 residues. The germline gives CDR1 MNHNS, CDR2 SASEGT. CDR3 protein: CASSDLTGDKGTEAFF. The DNA of the CDR3 is TGTGCCAGCAGTGACCTGACAGGGGACAAAGGCACTGAAGCTTTCTTT.